These 8 T cell receptor beta chains originate from one sample sequenced in a study of blood T cell repertoires in COVID-19 (dated by TCRdb to the early 2020s). The library was produced with the immunoSEQ multiplex PCR assay. Entries here come from immuneACCESS through TCRdb and include only in-frame sequences with V and J called. Some clones fail to appear in such tables; in the studies checked, an unresolved V gene covers under half of the shortfall, and the cause of the remainder is unknown. The sample table contains 200,000 to 300,000 clones; only one count was recorded for 83% of them. Jointly, the top ten make up roughly 5% of the sample. Source material: peripheral blood. These receptors were taken from a human donor in a cohort sampled during active COVID-19.

V and J are TRBV6-6 and TRBJ2-1, with a possible D match to TRBD2 (7 bases). Germline-derived CDR1 and CDR2 are MNHNY and SVGAGI (reference sequence). This CDR3 contains 13 residues. Deletions cut 10 bases from V and 5 bases from J, with 15 bases between. CDR3 loop: CATRGREDNEQFF. The CDR3 coding sequence is TGTGCCACCAGGGGACGGGAGGACAATGAGCAGTTCTTC.

The chain employs TRBV6-5 and TRBJ2-7, with D possibly TRBD1 on 5 matching bases. The CDR3 totals 13 residues. The V gene lost 5 bases and the J gene lost 3 bases, with 11 bases spanning the gap. The germline V gene has CDR1 MNHEY and CDR2 SVGAGI. The CDR3 here is CASSRDRYYEQYF. CDR3 nucleotides: TGTGCCAGCAGTCGCGACAGATACTACGAGCAGTACTTC.

The chain combines TRBV7-2 with TRBJ2-7; TRBD1 is a possible D gene (6 bases). Trimming shortened V by 1 base and J by 1 base, and 8 bases separated the two germline ends. The germline CDR1 and CDR2 sequences are SGHTA and FQGNSA. The CDR3 has 14 amino acids. The CDR3 protein is CASSLDGTSYEQYF. DNA of the CDR3: TGTGCCAGCAGCTTAGACGGGACATCCTACGAGCAGTACTTC.

The chain uses TRBV5-6 and TRBJ1-6; 7 bases align to TRBD1. J lost 8 bases, V lost 0 bases, and 2 bases had no gene match. Germline CDR1 reads SGHDT; CDR2 reads YYEEEE. CDR3 length: 14 amino acids. In DNA, the CDR3 is TGTGCCAGCAGCTTGGGACAGGGTCATTCACCCCTCCACTTT. The encoded protein is CASSLGQGHSPLHF.

The rearrangement joins TRBV28 to TRBJ2-7; TRBD2 might be the D (6 bases). Trimming took off 2 bases at V and 3 bases at J, with 20 bases between the two ends. The germline gives CDR1 MDHEN, CDR2 SYDVKM. The CDR3 sequence is 17 residues long. CDR3 nucleotide sequence: TGTGCCAGCAGTTTAGTTTTGTTCGGGGGTGGGAACTACGAGCAGTACTTC. It specifies CASSLVLFGGGNYEQYF.

V and J are TRBV6-2 or TRBV6-3 and TRBJ1-5, with TRBD1 identical over 7 bases. Germline lookup yields CDR1 MNHEY and CDR2 SVGEGT. The ends lost 5 bases at V and 0 bases at J; junction bases unmatched: 7. The CDR3 is 16 amino acids. The CDR3 nucleotides read TGTGCCAGCAGTGGGGGACAGACTTATAGCAATCAGCCCCAGCATTTT. Translated: CASSGGQTYSNQPQHF.

This chain connects TRBV10-3 to TRBJ2-2; 8 nucleotides line up with TRBD2. Germline CDR1 reads ENHRY; CDR2 reads SYGVKD. Germline trimming cut 9 bases from V and 5 bases from J; bases unmatched to any gene: 11. The CDR3 consists of 15 residues. As DNA, the CDR3 is TGTGCCATAAGTCAGACTAGCGAGTTAACCGGGGAGCTGTTTTTT. Encoded protein: CAISQTSELTGELFF.

The chain couples TRBV27 to TRBJ2-1; 8 nucleotides agree with TRBD2. The germline V gene encodes CDR1 MNHEY and CDR2 SMNVEV (reference sequence). CDR3 length: 14 amino acids. The junction had 10 bases not matched to a gene; V was cut back by 9 bases and J by 6 bases. Here the CDR3 DNA reads TGTGCCAGTCACCGGGGGGGCGGGATCAATGAGCAGTTCTTC. This translates into CASHRGGGINEQFF.